The 4 T cell receptor beta chains presented below share a single source sample, sequenced in a study of blood T cell repertoires in COVID-19. Here immunoSEQ multiplex PCR was the method, and the copy in TCRdb shows in-frame clones only, minus some. Seen here are fewer than 250,000 clones, approximately 90% observed once, and the top ten hold around 1.1%. The source material was peripheral blood. The receptors originated from a man aged 25-40 years with acute or convalescent COVID-19.

This sequence joins TRBV7-3 and TRBJ2-7; D gene ambiguous. The CDR3 is 14 amino acids. V lost 0 bases, J lost 5 bases, and 11 bases lay in between. CDR1 SGHTA and CDR2 FQGTGA come from the germline V gene. The CDR3: CASSLTAVNHEQYF. CDR3 nucleotides: TGTGCCAGCAGCTTAACCGCGGTTAACCACGAGCAGTACTTC.

The V and J genes are TRBV11-3 and TRBJ2-2, with 8 positions matching TRBD1. In germline, CDR1 is SGHNT, CDR2 YENEEA. This CDR3 spans 15 amino acids. Trimming removed 5 bases from V and 4 bases from J; junction bases left unmatched: 6. The CDR3 is CASSLGTGPTGELFF. CDR3 coding DNA: TGTGCCAGCAGCCTCGGGACAGGACCCACCGGGGAGCTGTTTTTT.

This clone has just one count. The chain couples TRBV3-1 (or the pseudogene TRBV3-2) to TRBJ2-1; D perhaps matches TRBD1 (6 bases). V was pared by 3 bases and J by 15 bases, with 18 bases between. CDR3 size: 13 residues. Germline V gives CDR1 LGHDT, CDR2 YNNKEL (reference sequence). The DNA for the CDR3 is TGTGCCAGCAGCCAGGCAGGGGTCCACCGTCCGTTCTTC. Encoded protein: CASSQAGVHRPFF.

This clone was found a few times. The V call is TRBV28, the J call TRBJ1-6; 11 nucleotides align to TRBD1. Germline CDR1 is MDHEN and CDR2 is SYDVKM. This CDR3 contains 15 residues. J gave up 10 bases and V 5 bases, and 7 bases lay outside the gene matches. This CDR3 is CASSVRTGGSSPLHF. CDR3 in DNA: TGTGCCAGCAGTGTACGGACAGGGGGCAGCTCACCCCTCCACTTT.